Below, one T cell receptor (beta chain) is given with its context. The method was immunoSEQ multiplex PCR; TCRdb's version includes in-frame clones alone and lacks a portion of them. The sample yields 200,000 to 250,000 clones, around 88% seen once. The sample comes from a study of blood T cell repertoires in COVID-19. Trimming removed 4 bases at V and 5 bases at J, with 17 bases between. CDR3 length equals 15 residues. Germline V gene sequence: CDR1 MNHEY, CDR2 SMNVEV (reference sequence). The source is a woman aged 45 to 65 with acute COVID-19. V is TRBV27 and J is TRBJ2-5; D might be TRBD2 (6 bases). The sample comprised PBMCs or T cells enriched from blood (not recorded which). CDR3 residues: CASSSLGGGRETQYF. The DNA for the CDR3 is TGTGCCAGCAGTTCCCTTGGGGGAGGAAGGGAGACCCAGTACTTC.